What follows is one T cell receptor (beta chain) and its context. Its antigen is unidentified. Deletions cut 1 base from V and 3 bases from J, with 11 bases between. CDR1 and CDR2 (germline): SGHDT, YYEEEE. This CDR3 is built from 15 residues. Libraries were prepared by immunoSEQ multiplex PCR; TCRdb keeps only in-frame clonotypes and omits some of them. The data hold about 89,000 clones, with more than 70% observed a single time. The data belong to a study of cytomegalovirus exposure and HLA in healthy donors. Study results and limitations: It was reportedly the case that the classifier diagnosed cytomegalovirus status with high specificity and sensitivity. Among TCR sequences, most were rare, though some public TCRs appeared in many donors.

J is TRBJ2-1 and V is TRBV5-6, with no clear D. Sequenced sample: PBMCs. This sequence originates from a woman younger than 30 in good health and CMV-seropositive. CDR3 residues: CASSLSGGDYNEQFF. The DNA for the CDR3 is TGTGCCAGCAGCTTGTCTGGCGGCGACTACAATGAGCAGTTCTTC.